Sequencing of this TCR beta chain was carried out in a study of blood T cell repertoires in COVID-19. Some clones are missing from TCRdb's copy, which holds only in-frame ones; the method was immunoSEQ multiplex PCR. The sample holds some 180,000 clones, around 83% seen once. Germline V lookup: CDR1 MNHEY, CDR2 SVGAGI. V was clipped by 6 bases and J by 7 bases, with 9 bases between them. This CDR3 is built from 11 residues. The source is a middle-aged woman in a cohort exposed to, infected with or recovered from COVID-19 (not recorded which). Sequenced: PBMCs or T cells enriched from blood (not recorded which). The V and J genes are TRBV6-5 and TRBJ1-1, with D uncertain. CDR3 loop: CASSSWSEAFF. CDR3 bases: TGTGCCAGCAGCAGCTGGAGTGAAGCTTTCTTT.